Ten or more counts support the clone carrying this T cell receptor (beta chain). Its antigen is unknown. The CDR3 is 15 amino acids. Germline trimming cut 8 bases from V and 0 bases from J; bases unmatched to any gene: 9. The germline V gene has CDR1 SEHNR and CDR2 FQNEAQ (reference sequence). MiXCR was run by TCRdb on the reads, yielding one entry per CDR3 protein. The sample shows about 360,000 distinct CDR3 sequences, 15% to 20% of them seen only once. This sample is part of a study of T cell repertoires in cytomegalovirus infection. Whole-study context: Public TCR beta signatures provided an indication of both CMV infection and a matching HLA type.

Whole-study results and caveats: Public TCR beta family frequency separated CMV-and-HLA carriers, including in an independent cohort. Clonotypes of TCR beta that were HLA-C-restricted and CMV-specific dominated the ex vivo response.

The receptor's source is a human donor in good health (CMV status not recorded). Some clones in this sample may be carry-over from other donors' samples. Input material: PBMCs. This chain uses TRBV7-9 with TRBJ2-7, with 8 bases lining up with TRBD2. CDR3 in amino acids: CASEAGAYPSYEQYF. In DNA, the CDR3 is TGTGCCAGCGAAGCGGGGGCCTATCCCTCCTACGAGCAGTACTTC.